This note documents a single T cell receptor (beta chain) sequence. The antigen it recognizes is unknown. Base quality data are lacking; no much larger clone is found one base away. The germline V end is reduced by 6 bases and the J end by 5 bases; junction bases left unmatched: 5. From cysteine to phenylalanine, the CDR3 is 13 amino acids long. The entry retains the CDR3 DNA only, 39 bases that are in frame from base 1. The germline V gene provides CDR1 KGHSH and CDR2 LQKENI. The collaborating institutions used their own protocols to collect whole blood in K2EDTA tubes. For TCRbeta analysis, collaborator samples were shipped as frozen whole blood, as isolated PBMCs, or as DNA extracted from either sample type. This sample stems from a study of blood T cell repertoires in COVID-19 (dated by TCRdb to 2020 to 2021). Study-level background: Samples from collaborators originated in the United States, Italy and Spain and spanned both the acute and convalescent phases of COVID-19. The material from the prospective study consisted of cDNA or gDNA derived from T cells, B-cell-depleted T cells, or PBMCs. Subjects who had been exposed to COVID-19, were actively infected with it, or had recovered from it provided the deeply sampled blood TCRbeta repertoires that made up the dataset. The repertoires were released in a freely available public database meant as a resource for research on the immune response to SARS-CoV-2. Samples were obtained from the ongoing ImmuneRACE study (first 160 participants) and from roughly 1,300 subjects provided by 6 global collaborators. The sample metadata nearly always contained a de-identified subject ID, COVID-19 status, age in years and sex. Where available, HLA class I and class II types were obtained from metadata supplied by the sample provider rather than from assay-based typing.

TCRbeta CDR3 regions were amplified from genomic DNA by means of the immunoSEQ Assay, a bias-controlled multiplex PCR. As for how the authors treated the data: Within the assay, amplification of reference gene primers was used to estimate how many nucleated cells each sample contained. Sequence reads were collapsed and filtered to measure the absolute abundance of every unique TCRbeta CDR3 rearrangement. For each sample, productive Simpson clonality was calculated as the square root of Simpson's diversity index across productive rearrangements. Not all clones reach the TCRdb copy of this immuneACCESS table, which keeps in-frame sequences only. Checked studies attribute under half of the gap to unresolved V genes and leave the rest unexplained. V and J calls and clone size follow that table, whereas D and trimming were derived from the DNA. The sample data list about 51,000 clones, and 80% to 90% of these were observed just once. Of the sample, over 1% falls within the top ten clones.

Overall study results and their limits: Clinical and demographic metadata were provided uncurated, with the amount varying by source and participant.

The V gene is TRBV18 and the J gene is TRBJ1-2; the central 8 bases match TRBD1. The receptor was isolated from a man aged 55-75 years with acute or convalescent COVID-19. The sample taken for sequencing was peripheral blood. Read as DNA, the sequence is TGTGCCAGCTCTACCGGGACAGGTTATGGCTACACCTTC. This yields the protein CASSTGTGYGYTF.